This section outlines one TCR beta chain sequence together with its context. Its cognate antigen is unknown. All of the donors were Caucasians in good health. Trimming removed 2 bases from V and 0 bases from J, with 8 bases in between. Per the germline V gene, CDR1 is SEHNR and CDR2 is FQNEAQ (reference sequence). This CDR3 is 15 amino acids long. This sample was included in a study of identical twins. TCRdb re-called the 5' RACE reads through MiXCR, storing one row per CDR3 protein. This table holds about 550,000 distinct CDR3 sequences, approximately 20% found once. Regarding the study as a whole: The study found that models underestimated out-of-frame TCR alpha sharing in monozygotic twins.

The sample was also linked to a second study, of yellow fever vaccine responses in identical twins. This second study says: A vaccine T cell response that seemed partly convergent and partly personalized was reported in twins.

The receptor's source is a woman in her late teens or twenties in good health. The sequencing sample was made of CD4+ T cells sorted from blood. This chain uses TRBV7-9 with TRBJ2-1; perhaps TRBD2 as D (5 bases). The CDR3 reads CASSLLDYSYNEQFF. The CDR3 DNA follows: TGTGCCAGCAGCTTACTCGACTACTCCTACAATGAGCAGTTCTTC.